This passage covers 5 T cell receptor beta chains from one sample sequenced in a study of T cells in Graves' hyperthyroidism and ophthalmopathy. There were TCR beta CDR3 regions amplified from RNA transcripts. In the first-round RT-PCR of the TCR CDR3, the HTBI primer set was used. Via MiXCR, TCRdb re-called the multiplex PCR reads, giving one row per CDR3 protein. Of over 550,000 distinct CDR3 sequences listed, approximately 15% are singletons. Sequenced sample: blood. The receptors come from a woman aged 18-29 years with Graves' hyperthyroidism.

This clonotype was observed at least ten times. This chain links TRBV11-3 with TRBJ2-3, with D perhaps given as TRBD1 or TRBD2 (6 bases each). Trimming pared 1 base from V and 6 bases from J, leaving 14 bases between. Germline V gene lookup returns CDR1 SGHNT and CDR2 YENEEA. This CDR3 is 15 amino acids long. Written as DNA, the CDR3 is TGTGCCAGCAGCTTAGGGACCGGGGGCCTCGATACGCAGTATTTT. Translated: CASSLGTGGLDTQYF.

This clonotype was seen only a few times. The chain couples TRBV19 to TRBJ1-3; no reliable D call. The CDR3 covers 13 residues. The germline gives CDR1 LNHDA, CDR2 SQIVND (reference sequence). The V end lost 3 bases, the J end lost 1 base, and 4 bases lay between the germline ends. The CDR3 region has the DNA TGTGCCAGTAGTATTCCGTCTGGAAACACCATATATTTT. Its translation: CASSIPSGNTIYF. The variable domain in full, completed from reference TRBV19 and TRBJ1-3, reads DGGITQSPKYLFRKEGQNVTLSCEQNLNHDAMYWYRQDPGQGLRLIYYSQIVNDFQKGDIAEGYSVSREKKESFPLTVTSAQKNPTAFYLCASSIPSGNTIYFGEGSWLTVV.

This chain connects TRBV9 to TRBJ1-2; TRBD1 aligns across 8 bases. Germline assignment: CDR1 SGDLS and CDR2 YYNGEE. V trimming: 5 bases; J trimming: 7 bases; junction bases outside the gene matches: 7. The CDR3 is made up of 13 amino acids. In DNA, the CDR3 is TGTGCCAGCAGAGGACAGGGAGTCGCTGGCTACACCTTC. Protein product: CASRGQGVAGYTF. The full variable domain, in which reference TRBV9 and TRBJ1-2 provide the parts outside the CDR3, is DSGVTQTPKHLITATGQRVTLRCSPRSGDLSVYWYQQSLDQGLQFLIQYYNGEERAKGNILERFSAQQFPDLHSELNLSSLELGDSALYFCASRGQGVAGYTFGSGTRLTVV.

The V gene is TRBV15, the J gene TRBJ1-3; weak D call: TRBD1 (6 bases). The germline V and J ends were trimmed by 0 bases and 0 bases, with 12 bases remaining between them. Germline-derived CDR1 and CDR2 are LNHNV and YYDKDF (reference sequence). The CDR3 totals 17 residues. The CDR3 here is CATSRDGGTSSGNTIYF. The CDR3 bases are TGTGCCACCAGCAGAGATGGGGGCACTAGCTCTGGAAACACCATATATTTT.

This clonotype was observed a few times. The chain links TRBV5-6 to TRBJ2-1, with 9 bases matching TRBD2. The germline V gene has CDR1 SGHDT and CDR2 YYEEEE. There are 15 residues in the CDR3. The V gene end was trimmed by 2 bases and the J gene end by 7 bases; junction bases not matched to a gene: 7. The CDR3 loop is CASSFAGGPRNEQFF. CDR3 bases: TGTGCCAGCAGCTTCGCGGGAGGGCCGAGAAATGAGCAGTTCTTC.